This T cell receptor beta chain was obtained from a study of T cells in localized non-small cell lung cancer. Regarding the study as a whole: The study found T cell clonality highest in uninvolved adjacent lung, above tumor. An association was observed between higher blood T cell density and longer overall survival. Appearing in adjacent lung were a median about 50 of the top 100 tumor clones.

Clones were read by immunoSEQ multiplex PCR, and TCRdb kept only the in-frame ones, dropping some. The data contain some 1,300 clones, 16% of them seen just once; the ten biggest clones take up about 9.8%. CDR3 size: 18 residues. Unmatched junction bases numbered 12, after V lost 2 bases and J lost 0 bases. Germline values: CDR1 MNHGY, CDR2 SAAAGT. Adjacent lung was taken at least 2 cm from the tumor margin, free of atypia. This clone occurred a few times. Its antigen is currently unknown. The sample consisted of normal lung tissue next to the tumor, taken before any cancer treatment. The rearrangement links TRBV6-8 to TRBJ1-2, with TRBD1 matching 7 bases. The sequence came from a woman aged 35 to 69 with stage I lung adenocarcinoma. This chain's CDR3 is CASSYIRGRGITNYGYTF. The CDR3 coding sequence is TGTGCCAGCAGTTACATTCGGGGCAGGGGGATAACTAACTATGGCTACACCTTC.